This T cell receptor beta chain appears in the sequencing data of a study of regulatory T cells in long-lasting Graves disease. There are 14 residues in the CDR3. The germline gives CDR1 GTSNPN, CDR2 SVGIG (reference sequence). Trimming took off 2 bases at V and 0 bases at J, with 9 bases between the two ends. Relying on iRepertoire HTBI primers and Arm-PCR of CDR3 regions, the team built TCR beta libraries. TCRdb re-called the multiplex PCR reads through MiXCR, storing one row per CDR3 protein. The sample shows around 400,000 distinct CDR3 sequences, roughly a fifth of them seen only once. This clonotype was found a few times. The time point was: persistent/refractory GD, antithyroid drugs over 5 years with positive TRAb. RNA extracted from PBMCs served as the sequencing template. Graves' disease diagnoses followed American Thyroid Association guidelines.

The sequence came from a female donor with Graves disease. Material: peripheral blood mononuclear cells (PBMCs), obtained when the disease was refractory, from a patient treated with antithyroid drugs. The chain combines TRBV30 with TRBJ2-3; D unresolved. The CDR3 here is CAWSSVLSTDTQYF. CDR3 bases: TGTGCCTGGAGTTCTGTCCTTAGCACAGATACGCAGTATTTT. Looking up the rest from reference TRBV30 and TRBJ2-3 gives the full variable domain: SQTIHQWPATLVQPVGSPLSLECTVEGTSNPNLYWYRQAAGRGLQLLFYSVGIGQISSEVPQNLSASRPQDRQFILSSKKLLLSDSGFYLCAWSSVLSTDTQYFGPGTRLTVL.